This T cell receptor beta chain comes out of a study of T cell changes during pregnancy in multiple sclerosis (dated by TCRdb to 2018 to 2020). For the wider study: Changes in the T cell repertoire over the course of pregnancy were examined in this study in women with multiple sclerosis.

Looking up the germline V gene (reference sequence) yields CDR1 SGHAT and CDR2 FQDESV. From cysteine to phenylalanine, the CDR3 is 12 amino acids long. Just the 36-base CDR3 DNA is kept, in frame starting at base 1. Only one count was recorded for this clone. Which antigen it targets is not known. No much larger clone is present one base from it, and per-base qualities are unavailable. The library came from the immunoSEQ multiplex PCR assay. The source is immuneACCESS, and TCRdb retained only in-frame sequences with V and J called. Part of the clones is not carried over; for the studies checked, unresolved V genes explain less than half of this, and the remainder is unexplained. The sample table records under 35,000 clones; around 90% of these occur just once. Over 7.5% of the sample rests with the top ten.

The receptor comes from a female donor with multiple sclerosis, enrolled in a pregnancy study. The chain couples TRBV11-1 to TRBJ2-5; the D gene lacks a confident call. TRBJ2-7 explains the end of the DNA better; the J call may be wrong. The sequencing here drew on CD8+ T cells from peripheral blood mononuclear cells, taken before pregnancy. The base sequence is TGTGCCAGCAGCACACAGCCTTACGAGCAGTACTTC. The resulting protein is CASSTQPYEQYF.